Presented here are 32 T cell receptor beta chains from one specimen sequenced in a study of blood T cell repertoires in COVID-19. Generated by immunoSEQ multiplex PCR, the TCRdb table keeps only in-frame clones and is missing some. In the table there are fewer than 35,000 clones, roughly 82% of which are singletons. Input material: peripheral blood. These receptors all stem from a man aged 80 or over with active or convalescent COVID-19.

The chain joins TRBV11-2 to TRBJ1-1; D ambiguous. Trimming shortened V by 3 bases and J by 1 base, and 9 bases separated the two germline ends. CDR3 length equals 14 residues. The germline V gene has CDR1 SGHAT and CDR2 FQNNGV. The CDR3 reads CASSLEIANTEAFF. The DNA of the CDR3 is TGTGCCAGCAGCTTGGAGATAGCGAACACTGAAGCTTTCTTT. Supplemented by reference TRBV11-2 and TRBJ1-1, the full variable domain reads EAGVAQSPRYKIIEKRQSVAFWCNPISGHATLYWYQQILGQGPKLLIQFQNNGVVDDSQLPKDRFSAERLKGVDSTLKIQPAKLEDSAVYLCASSLEIANTEAFFGQGTRLTVV.

The DNA for the CDR3 is TGTGCCATCAGTGGATCTTCGAGGACTAGCGGGAGGGCCGGTTACGAGCAGTACTTC. Protein product: CAISGSSRTSGRAGYEQYF. This chain links TRBV10-3 with TRBJ2-7, with 15 bases identical to TRBD2. The CDR3 sequence is 19 residues long. The germline V gene encodes CDR1 ENHRY and CDR2 SYGVKD. J lost 4 bases, V lost 4 bases, and 14 bases had no gene match.

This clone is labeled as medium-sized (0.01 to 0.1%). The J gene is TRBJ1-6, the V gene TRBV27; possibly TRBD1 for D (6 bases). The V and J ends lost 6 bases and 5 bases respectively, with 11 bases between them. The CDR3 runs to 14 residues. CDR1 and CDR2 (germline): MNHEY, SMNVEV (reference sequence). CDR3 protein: CASSRTANNSPLHF. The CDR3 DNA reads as TGTGCCAGCAGCCGGACAGCCAATAATTCACCCCTCCACTTT.

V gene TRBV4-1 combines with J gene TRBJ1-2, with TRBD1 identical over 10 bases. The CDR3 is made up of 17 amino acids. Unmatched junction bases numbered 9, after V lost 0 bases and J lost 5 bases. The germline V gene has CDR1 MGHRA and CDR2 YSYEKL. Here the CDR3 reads CASSQDKRQGAGYGYTF. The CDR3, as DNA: TGCGCCAGCAGCCAAGATAAGAGACAGGGGGCGGGATATGGCTACACCTTC.

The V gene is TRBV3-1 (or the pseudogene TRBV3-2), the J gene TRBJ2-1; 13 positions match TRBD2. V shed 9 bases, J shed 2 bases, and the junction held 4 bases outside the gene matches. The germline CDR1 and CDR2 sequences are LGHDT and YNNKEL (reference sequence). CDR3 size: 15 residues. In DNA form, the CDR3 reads TGTGCCAGTAGGACTAGCGGGAGTGCCTACAATGAGCAGTTCTTC. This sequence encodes CASRTSGSAYNEQFF.

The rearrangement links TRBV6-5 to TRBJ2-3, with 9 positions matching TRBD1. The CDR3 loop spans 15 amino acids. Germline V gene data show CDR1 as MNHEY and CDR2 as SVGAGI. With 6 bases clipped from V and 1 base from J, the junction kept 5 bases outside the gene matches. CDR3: CASRRDRDGTDTQYF. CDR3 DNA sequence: TGTGCCAGCAGGAGGGACAGGGATGGCACAGATACGCAGTATTTT.

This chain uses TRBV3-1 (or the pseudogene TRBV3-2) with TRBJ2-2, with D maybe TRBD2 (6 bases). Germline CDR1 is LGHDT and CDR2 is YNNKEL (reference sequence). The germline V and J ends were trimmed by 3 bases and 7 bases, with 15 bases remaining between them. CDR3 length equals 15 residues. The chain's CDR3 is CASSQELASGGELFF. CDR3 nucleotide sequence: TGTGCCAGCAGCCAGGAGCTAGCGTCTGGCGGGGAGCTGTTTTTT.

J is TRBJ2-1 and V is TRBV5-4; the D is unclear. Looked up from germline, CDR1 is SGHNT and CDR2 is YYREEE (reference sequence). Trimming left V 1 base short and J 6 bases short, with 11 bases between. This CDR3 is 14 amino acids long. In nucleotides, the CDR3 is TGTGCCAGCAGCTTGCGTCTGGCGGCCAATGAGCAGTTCTTC. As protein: CASSLRLAANEQFF.

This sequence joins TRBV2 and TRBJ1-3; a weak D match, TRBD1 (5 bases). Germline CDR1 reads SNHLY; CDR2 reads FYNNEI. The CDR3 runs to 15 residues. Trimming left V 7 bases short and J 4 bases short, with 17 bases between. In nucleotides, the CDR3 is TGTGCCAGCATTCTGGGAACAGGTCCGGGAAACACCATATATTTT. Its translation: CASILGTGPGNTIYF.

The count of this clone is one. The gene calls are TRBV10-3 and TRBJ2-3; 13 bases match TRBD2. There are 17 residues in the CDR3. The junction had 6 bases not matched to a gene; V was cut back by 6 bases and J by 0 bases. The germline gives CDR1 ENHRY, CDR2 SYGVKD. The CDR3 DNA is TGTGCCATCAGACTAGCGGGAGGGGTGTCTAGCACAGATACGCAGTATTTT. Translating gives CAIRLAGGVSSTDTQYF.

Here the CDR3 reads CATAGVGNTEAFF. CDR3 coding DNA: TGTGCCACCGCGGGGGTGGGGAACACTGAAGCTTTCTTT. The chain uses TRBV6-1 and TRBJ1-1; D might be TRBD1 (5 bases). V was pared by 10 bases and J by 1 base, with 13 bases between. CDR1 and CDR2 from the germline V gene are MNHNS and SASEGT. The CDR3 length is 13 residues.

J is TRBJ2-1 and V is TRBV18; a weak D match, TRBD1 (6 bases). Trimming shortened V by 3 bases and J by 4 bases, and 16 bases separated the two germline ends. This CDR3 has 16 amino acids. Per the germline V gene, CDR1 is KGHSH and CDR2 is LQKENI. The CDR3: CASSPKPGHSYNEQFF. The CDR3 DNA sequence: TGTGCCAGCTCACCGAAGCCGGGACACAGTTACAATGAGCAGTTCTTC. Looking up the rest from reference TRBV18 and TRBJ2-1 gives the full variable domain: NAGVMQNPRHLVRRRGQEARLRCSPMKGHSHVYWYRQLPEEGLKFMVYLQKENIIDESGMPKERFSAEFPKEGPSILRIQQVVRGDSAAYFCASSPKPGHSYNEQFFGPGTRLTVL.

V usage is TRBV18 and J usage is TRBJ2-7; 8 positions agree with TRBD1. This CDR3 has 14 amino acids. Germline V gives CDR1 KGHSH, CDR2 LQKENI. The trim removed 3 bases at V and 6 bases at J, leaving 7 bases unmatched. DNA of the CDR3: TGTGCCAGCTCACCGGCTCAGGGGGCCGGCGAGCAGTACTTC. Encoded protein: CASSPAQGAGEQYF.

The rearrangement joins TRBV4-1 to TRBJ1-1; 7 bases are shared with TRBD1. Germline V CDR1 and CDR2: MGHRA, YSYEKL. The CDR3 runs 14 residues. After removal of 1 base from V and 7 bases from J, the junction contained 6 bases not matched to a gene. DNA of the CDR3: TGCGCCAGCAGCCAAGGGGACAGTAGAATTGAAGCTTTCTTT. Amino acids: CASSQGDSRIEAFF.

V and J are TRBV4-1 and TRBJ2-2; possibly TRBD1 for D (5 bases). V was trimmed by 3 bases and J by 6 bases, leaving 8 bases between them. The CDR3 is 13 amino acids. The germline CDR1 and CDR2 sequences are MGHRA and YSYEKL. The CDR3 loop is CASSHDRSGELFF. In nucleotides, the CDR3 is TGCGCCAGCAGCCATGACAGATCCGGGGAGCTGTTTTTT.

The chain's CDR3 is CASRRSEGSSYNEQFF. In nucleotides, the CDR3 is TGTGCCAGCAGAAGATCGGAAGGGAGCTCCTACAATGAGCAGTTCTTC. The chain joins TRBV6-4 to TRBJ2-1; D is perhaps TRBD2 (5 bases). CDR1 is MRHNA and CDR2 is SNTAGT in the germline V gene. The germline V and J ends were trimmed by 6 bases and 0 bases, with 15 bases remaining between them. This CDR3 comprises 16 residues.

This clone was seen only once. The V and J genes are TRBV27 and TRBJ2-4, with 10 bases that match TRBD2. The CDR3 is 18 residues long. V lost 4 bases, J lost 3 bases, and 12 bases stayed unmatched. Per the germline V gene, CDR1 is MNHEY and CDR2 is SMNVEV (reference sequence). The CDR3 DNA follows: TGTGCCAGCAGTTCCCATCCTCAGCGGGAGGGCGGCAAAAACATTCAGTACTTC. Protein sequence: CASSSHPQREGGKNIQYF.

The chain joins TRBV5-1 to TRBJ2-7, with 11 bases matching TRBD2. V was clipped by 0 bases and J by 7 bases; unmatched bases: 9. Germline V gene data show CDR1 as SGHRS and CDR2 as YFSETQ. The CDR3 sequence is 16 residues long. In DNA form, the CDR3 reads TGCGCCAGCAGCTTGGCTGTTAGCGGGGGGGCTGGAGAGCAGTACTTC. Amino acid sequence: CASSLAVSGGAGEQYF.

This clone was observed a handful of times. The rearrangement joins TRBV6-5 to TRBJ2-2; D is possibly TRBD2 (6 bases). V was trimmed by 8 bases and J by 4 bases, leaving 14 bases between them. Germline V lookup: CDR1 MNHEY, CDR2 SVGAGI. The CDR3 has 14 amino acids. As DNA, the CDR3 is TGTGCCAGCGAGGGGACTTCGTTCACCGGGGAGCTGTTTTTT. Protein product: CASEGTSFTGELFF.

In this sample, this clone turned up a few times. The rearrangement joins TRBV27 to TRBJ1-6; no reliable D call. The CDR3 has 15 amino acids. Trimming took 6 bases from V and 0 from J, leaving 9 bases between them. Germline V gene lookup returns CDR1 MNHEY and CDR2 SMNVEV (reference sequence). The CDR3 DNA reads TGTGCCAGCAGCCGGGAGAACTCCTATAATTCACCCCTCCACTTT. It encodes CASSRENSYNSPLHF.

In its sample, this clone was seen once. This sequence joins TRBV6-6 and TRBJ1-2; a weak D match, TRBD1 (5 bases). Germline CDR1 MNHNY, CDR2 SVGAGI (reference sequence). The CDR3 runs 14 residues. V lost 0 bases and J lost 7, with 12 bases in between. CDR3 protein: CASSYSTGGGGYTF. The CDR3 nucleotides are TGTGCCAGCAGTTACTCGACGGGGGGAGGTGGCTACACCTTC.

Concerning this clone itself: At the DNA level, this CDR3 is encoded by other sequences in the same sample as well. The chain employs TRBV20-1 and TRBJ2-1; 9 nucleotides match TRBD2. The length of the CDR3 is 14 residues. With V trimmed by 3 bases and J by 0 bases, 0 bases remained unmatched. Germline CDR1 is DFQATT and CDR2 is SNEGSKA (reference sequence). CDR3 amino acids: CSASSGSSYNEQFF. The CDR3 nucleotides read TGCAGTGCTAGTAGCGGGAGCTCCTACAATGAGCAGTTCTTC.

This CDR3 is CASSGTHLLAGQSYEQYF. For the CDR3, the DNA is TGTGCCAGCAGTGGGACCCACTTACTAGCGGGGCAATCCTACGAGCAGTACTTC. The chain employs TRBV6-1 and TRBJ2-7; 10 bases are a match to TRBD2. CDR1 is MNHNS, CDR2 SASEGT, per germline. The CDR3 is 18 residues long. Losses at the gene ends were 4 bases for V and 1 base for J; bases not matched to a gene: 13.

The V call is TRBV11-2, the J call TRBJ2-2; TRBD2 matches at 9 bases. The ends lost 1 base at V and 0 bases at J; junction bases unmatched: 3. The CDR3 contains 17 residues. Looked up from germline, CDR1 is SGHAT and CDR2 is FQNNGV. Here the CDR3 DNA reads TGTGCCAGCAGCTTAGTTGGCGGGAGGGCGAACACCGGGGAGCTGTTTTTT. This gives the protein CASSLVGGRANTGELFF. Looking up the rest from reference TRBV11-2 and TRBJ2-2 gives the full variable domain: EAGVAQSPRYKIIEKRQSVAFWCNPISGHATLYWYQQILGQGPKLLIQFQNNGVVDDSQLPKDRFSAERLKGVDSTLKIQPAKLEDSAVYLCASSLVGGRANTGELFFGEGSRLTVL.

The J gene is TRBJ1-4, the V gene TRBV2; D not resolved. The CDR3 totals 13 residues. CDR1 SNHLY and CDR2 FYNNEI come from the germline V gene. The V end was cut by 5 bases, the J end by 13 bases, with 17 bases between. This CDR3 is CASSYLGREGLFF. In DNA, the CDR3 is TGTGCCAGCAGTTACCTGGGGAGGGAAGGACTGTTTTTT.

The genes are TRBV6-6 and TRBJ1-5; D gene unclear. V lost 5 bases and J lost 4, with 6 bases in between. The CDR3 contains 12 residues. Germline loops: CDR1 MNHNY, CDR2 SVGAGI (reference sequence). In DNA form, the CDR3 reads TGTGCCAGCAGTCATCAGAATCAGCCCCAGCATTTT. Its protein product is CASSHQNQPQHF.

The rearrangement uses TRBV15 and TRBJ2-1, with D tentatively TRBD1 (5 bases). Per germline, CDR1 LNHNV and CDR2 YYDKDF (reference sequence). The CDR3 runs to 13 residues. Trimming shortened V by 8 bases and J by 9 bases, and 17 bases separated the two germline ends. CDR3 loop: CATGNRWGSEQFF. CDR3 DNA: TGTGCCACCGGGAACAGGTGGGGCAGTGAGCAGTTCTTC.

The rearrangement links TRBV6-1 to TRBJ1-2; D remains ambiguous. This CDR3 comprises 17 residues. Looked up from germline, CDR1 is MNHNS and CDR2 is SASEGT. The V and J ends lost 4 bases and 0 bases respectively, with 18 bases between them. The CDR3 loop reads CASSVRSGINPNYGYTF. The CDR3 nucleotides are TGTGCCAGCAGTGTCCGAAGCGGGATAAACCCTAACTATGGCTACACCTTC.

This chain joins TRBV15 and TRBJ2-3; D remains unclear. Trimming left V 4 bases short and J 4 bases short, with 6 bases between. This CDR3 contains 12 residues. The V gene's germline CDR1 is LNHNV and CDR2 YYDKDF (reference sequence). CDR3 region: CATSNNADTQYF. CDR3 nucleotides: TGTGCCACCAGCAACAACGCAGATACGCAGTATTTT.

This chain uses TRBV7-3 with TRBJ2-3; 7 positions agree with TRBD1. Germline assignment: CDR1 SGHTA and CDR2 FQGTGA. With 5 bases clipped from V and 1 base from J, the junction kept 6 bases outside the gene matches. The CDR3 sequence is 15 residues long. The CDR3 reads CASSARTGGTDTQYF. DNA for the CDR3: TGTGCCAGCAGCGCTAGAACAGGGGGCACAGATACGCAGTATTTT.

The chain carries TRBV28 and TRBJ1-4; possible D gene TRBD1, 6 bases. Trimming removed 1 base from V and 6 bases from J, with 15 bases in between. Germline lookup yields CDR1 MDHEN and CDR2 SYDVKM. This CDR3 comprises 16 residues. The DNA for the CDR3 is TGTGCCAGCAGTTTATTCGGGCAGGGGCGTCATGAAAAACTGTTTTTT. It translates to CASSLFGQGRHEKLFF. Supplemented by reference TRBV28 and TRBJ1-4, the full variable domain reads DVKVTQSSRYLVKRTGEKVFLECVQDMDHENMFWYRQDPGLGLRLIYFSYDVKMKEKGDIPEGYSVSREKKERFSLILESASTNQTSMYLCASSLFGQGRHEKLFFGSGTQLSVL.

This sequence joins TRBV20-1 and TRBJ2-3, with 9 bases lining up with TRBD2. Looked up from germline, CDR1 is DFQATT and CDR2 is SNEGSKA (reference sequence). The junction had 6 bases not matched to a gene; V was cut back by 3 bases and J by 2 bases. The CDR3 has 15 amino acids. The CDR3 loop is CSASPTSGDTDTQYF. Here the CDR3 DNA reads TGCAGTGCTAGTCCGACTAGCGGAGACACAGATACGCAGTATTTT.